What follows is one TCR beta chain and its context. There are 14 residues in the CDR3. The germline V gene encodes CDR1 WSHSY and CDR2 SAAADI. V was pared by 3 bases and J by 2 bases, with 11 bases between. This sample is part of a study of blood T cell repertoires in COVID-19. About the study: Sites in the United States, Italy and Spain provided acute and convalescent COVID-19 samples. PBMCs, B-cell-depleted T cells, or T cells were the source of the cDNA or gDNA that made up the material.

Original data processing: Nucleated cell counts were estimated from reference gene primer amplification. Sequencing was performed with immunoSEQ multiplex PCR; in TCRdb, only in-frame clones are kept and a portion is missing. From that table come the V and J calls and clone size; the DNA was used to work out D and trimming. The sample lists 200,000 to 300,000 clones; about 80% were seen once. Sequences were obtained from peripheral blood. The chain carries TRBV10-2 and TRBJ2-7, with a weak D call TRBD2 (6 bases). This clonotype was obtained from a man under 40 who had recovered from COVID-19. This CDR3 is CASSDPGVAYEQYV. CDR3 nucleotides: TGCGCCAGCAGTGATCCGGGGGTCGCCTACGAGCAGTACGTC.